This T cell receptor (beta chain) was observed in a study of OX40 agonist ivuxolimab in advanced cancers. Study results and caveats: Also showing low normalized T-cell clonal expansion were some of the nonresponders.

Profiled with immunoSEQ multiplex PCR; TCRdb holds only in-frame clones, not every one. The sample shows 84,000 or so clones, around nine tenths of them seen only once. Remarks on this clone: The antigen is not known.

Per germline, CDR1 MDHEN and CDR2 SYDVKM. With 8 bases clipped from V and 11 bases from J, the junction kept 9 bases outside the gene matches. The CDR3 is 13 amino acids. The chain is built from TRBV28 and TRBJ1-1, with TRBD1 identical over 12 bases. The sequencing here drew on CD4+ or CD8+ T cells sorted from blood, taken in a trial of the OX40 agonist ivuxolimab. The clonotype was recovered from an adult with an advanced solid tumor such as melanoma, head and neck, liver or kidney cancer. This CDR3 reads CASQGGQGARAFF. For the CDR3, the DNA is TGTGCCAGCCAAGGGGGACAGGGGGCTAGGGCTTTCTTT.